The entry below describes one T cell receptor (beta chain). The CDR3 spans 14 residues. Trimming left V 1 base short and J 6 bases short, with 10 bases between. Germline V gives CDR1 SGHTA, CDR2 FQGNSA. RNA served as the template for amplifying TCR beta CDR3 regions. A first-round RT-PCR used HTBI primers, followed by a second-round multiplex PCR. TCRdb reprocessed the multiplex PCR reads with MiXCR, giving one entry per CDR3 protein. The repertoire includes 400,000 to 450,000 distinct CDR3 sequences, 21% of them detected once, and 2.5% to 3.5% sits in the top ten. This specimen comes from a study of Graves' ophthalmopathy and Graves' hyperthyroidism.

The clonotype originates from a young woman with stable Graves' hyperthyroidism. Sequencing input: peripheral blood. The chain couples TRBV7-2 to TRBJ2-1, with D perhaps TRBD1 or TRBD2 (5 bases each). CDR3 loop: CASSLGGEGNEQFF. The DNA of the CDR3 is TGTGCCAGCAGCTTAGGAGGGGAAGGCAATGAGCAGTTCTTC.